The 32 T cell receptor beta chains given below trace back to one sample, sequenced in a study of shared clonotypes between healthy human individuals. Only in-frame clones appear in the TCRdb table, and some are missing; sequencing was by immunoSEQ multiplex PCR. There are approximately 720,000 clones in the sample; under 95% occur only once, and about 24% lies in the top ten. Naive CD8 cells were CD45RO-negative, positively selected for CCR7, excluding terminally differentiated effector memory CD45RA+ cells. The sample was naive CD8+ T cells sorted from blood. These receptors all stem from a man aged 30 to 45 in good health.

This clone was observed a single time. The V and J genes are TRBV19 and TRBJ2-3; TRBD2 agrees at 14 bases. There are 15 residues in the CDR3. Trimming took 5 bases from V and 7 from J; bases not matched to a gene: 5. Looked up from germline, CDR1 is LNHDA and CDR2 is SQIVND (reference sequence). In DNA form, the CDR3 reads TGTGCCAGTAGTCCGACTAGCGGGGGGGAGAATACGCAGTATTTT. It encodes CASSPTSGGENTQYF.

This chain connects TRBV28 to TRBJ2-7; D is undetermined. The CDR3 consists of 13 residues. Trimming removed 5 bases from V and 1 base from J, with 9 bases in between. CDR1 is MDHEN, CDR2 SYDVKM, per germline. The CDR3 nucleotides are TGTGCCAGCAGTCCCGCCGATTCCTACGAGCAGTACTTC. The encoded protein is CASSPADSYEQYF.

V and J are TRBV6-1 and TRBJ2-7, with 10 nucleotides matching TRBD2. The trim removed 4 bases at V and 2 bases at J, leaving 8 bases unmatched. Per the germline V gene, CDR1 is MNHNS and CDR2 is SASEGT. The CDR3 totals 16 residues. CDR3 coding DNA: TGTGCCAGCAGTGCACCGGTCGGACTAGCGGCCTACGAGCAGTACTTC. This gives the protein CASSAPVGLAAYEQYF.

Remarks on this clone: The same CDR3 is also encoded by other DNA sequences in this sample. The CDR3 DNA follows: TGCAGCGTTGCGACAGAGAACACCGGGGAGCTGTTTTTT. Residues: CSVATENTGELFF. The chain employs TRBV29-1 and TRBJ2-2; a weak D match, TRBD1 (5 bases). The CDR3 is 13 residues long. The V gene lost 4 bases and the J gene lost 1 base, with 7 bases spanning the gap. Per the germline V gene, CDR1 is SQVTM and CDR2 is ANQGSEA.

The rearrangement uses TRBV11-2 and TRBJ2-5, with a weak D call TRBD1 (5 bases). V lost 0 bases and J lost 5, with 19 bases in between. Germline V gives CDR1 SGHAT, CDR2 FQNNGV. CDR3 length equals 17 residues. The CDR3, as DNA: TGTGCCAGCAGCTTAGAAGTCGTGGGGTTGGGGCGGGAGACCCAGTACTTC. It specifies CASSLEVVGLGRETQYF.

This clone showed up just once. The chain couples TRBV6-5 to TRBJ1-1, with D tentatively TRBD1 (5 bases). Germline CDR1 is MNHEY and CDR2 is SVGAGI. This CDR3 has 14 amino acids. V was pared by 4 bases and J by 3 bases, with 12 bases between. CDR3 in DNA: TGTGCCAGCAGTTTGTACAGGTCTGACACTGAAGCTTTCTTT. Protein: CASSLYRSDTEAFF.

The rearrangement uses TRBV2 and TRBJ1-5, with D unresolved. Trimming cost V 4 bases and J 0 bases, with 10 bases left between them. The CDR3 runs to 15 residues. Germline CDR1 is SNHLY and CDR2 is FYNNEI. This chain's CDR3 is CASSAAGISNQPQHF. CDR3 nucleotide sequence: TGTGCCAGCAGTGCCGCGGGAATTAGCAATCAGCCCCAGCATTTT.

V is TRBV20-1 and J is TRBJ2-1, with unresolved D. The V gene lost 2 bases and the J gene lost 9 bases, with 2 bases spanning the gap. Germline lookup yields CDR1 DFQATT and CDR2 SNEGSKA (reference sequence). The CDR3 length is 9 residues. In DNA, the CDR3 is TGCAGTGCTAGACCTGAGCAGTTCTTC. Its protein is CSARPEQFF.

The chain employs TRBV7-9 and TRBJ2-1, with 9 bases that match TRBD1. J was trimmed by 6 bases and V by 6 bases; bases with no gene match: 6. The CDR3 extends over 14 amino acids. The germline gives CDR1 SEHNR, CDR2 FQNEAQ (reference sequence). CDR3 residues: CASRPGQGTNEQFF. In DNA form, the CDR3 reads TGTGCCAGCAGGCCGGGACAGGGAACCAATGAGCAGTTCTTC. The full variable domain, rest sourced from reference TRBV7-9 and TRBJ2-1, is DTGVSQNPRHKITKRGQNVTFRCDPISEHNRLYWYRQTLGQGPEFLTYFQNEAQLEKSRLLSDRFSAERPKGSFSTLEIQRTEQGDSAMYLCASRPGQGTNEQFFGPGTRLTVL.

This clone came up once. The chain is built from TRBV12-5 and TRBJ2-1; D ambiguous. This CDR3 spans 14 amino acids. V was pared by 6 bases and J by 1 base, with 10 bases between. In germline, CDR1 is LGHNT, CDR2 FRNRAP. The CDR3 protein is CASGSTASYNEQFF. The CDR3, as DNA: TGTGCTAGTGGCTCGACTGCTTCCTACAATGAGCAGTTCTTC.

The J gene is TRBJ2-2, the V gene TRBV4-1, with a possible D match to TRBD1 (6 bases). This CDR3 region has 16 residues. V was cut by 2 bases and J by 3 bases, with 13 bases left in between. CDR1 is MGHRA, CDR2 YSYEKL, per germline. The CDR3 nucleotides are TGCGCCAGCAGCCAATCCCAGCAGGGGTACACCGGGGAGCTGTTTTTT. Amino acids: CASSQSQQGYTGELFF.

The rearrangement uses TRBV19 and TRBJ2-1; perhaps D is TRBD1 or TRBD2 (6 bases each). The CDR3 sequence is 13 residues long. CDR1 is LNHDA and CDR2 is SQIVND in the germline V gene (reference sequence). Trimming removed 3 bases at V and 9 bases at J, with 12 bases between. The CDR3 is CASSMGAGSEQFF. CDR3 nucleotides: TGTGCCAGTAGTATGGGGGCGGGGAGTGAGCAGTTCTTC.

The chain carries TRBV6-6 and TRBJ2-1; D not resolved. The CDR3 consists of 13 residues. V dropped 0 bases and J dropped 8 bases, with 8 bases sitting between them. Germline V gene data show CDR1 as MNHNY and CDR2 as SVGAGI (reference sequence). DNA of the CDR3: TGTGCCAGCAGTTACTCGATAATTTATGAGCAGTTCTTC. This codes for CASSYSIIYEQFF.

CDR3 DNA sequence: TGTGCCAGTAGTATAGATCGTTTAGGGCGGTCTGGGGCCAACGTCCTGACTTTC. It is translated as CASSIDRLGRSGANVLTF. The chain has TRBV19 and TRBJ2-6; unclear D gene. Germline V gene lookup returns CDR1 LNHDA and CDR2 SQIVND (reference sequence). The CDR3 length is 18 residues. Deletions cut 0 bases from V and 1 base from J, with 13 bases between.

The chain recombines TRBV2 with TRBJ2-1; no firm D call. The germline V and J ends were trimmed by 0 bases and 8 bases, with 11 bases remaining between them. Germline assignment: CDR1 SNHLY and CDR2 FYNNEI. The CDR3 runs 14 residues. The CDR3 loop reads CASSEALTLDEQFF. DNA of the CDR3: TGTGCCAGCAGTGAAGCGCTCACCTTGGATGAGCAGTTCTTC.

Notes on this clone: Different DNA sequences within this sample yield the same CDR3. The V call is TRBV29-1, the J call TRBJ2-1; no firm D call. Germline V CDR1 and CDR2: SQVTM, ANQGSEA. V was trimmed by 4 bases and J by 6 bases, leaving 4 bases between them. CDR3 length: 10 residues. The CDR3 is CSVGSNEQFF. The CDR3 nucleotides read TGCAGCGTTGGCAGCAATGAGCAGTTCTTC.

This clone was seen only once. The V gene is TRBV19, the J gene TRBJ1-2; D is ambiguous. V was shortened by 1 base and J by 8 bases, with 11 bases between the two germline ends. Per germline, CDR1 LNHDA and CDR2 SQIVND (reference sequence). This CDR3 is 13 amino acids long. DNA for the CDR3: TGTGCCAGTAGTATAGGCAGGTTCAACGGCTACACCTTC. It specifies CASSIGRFNGYTF.

The gene calls are TRBV7-6 and TRBJ2-3; 8 nucleotides line up with TRBD2. There are 16 residues in the CDR3. V lost 3 bases to trimming and J lost 4 bases; unmatched junction nucleotides: 9. From germline, CDR1 is SGHVS and CDR2 FNYEAQ. Here the CDR3 DNA reads TGTGCCAGCAGCTTGTCCTCCAGCGGGAGCCCAGATACGCAGTATTTT. Translation: CASSLSSSGSPDTQYF.

This clone was seen just once. The chain joins TRBV27 to TRBJ1-2, with 9 bases aligning to TRBD1. Unmatched junction bases numbered 9, after V lost 6 bases and J lost 1 base. The CDR3 sequence is 16 residues long. Germline V gives CDR1 MNHEY, CDR2 SMNVEV (reference sequence). The CDR3 bases are TGTGCCAGCAGCCGCTCGACAGGGGGACTTAACTATGGCTACACCTTC. This gives the protein CASSRSTGGLNYGYTF.

Details on this clone: Additional DNA sequences in this sample encode the identical CDR3. The chain carries TRBV19 and TRBJ2-2; D gene unclear. The CDR3 spans 11 residues. The germline gives CDR1 LNHDA, CDR2 SQIVND (reference sequence). With 7 bases removed from V and 4 bases from J, the gap between germline ends came to 4 bases. The CDR3 sequence: CASTLTGELFF. In DNA, the CDR3 is TGTGCCAGTACCCTCACCGGGGAGCTGTTTTTT.

V and J are TRBV6-4 and TRBJ2-7; a weak D match, TRBD2 (6 bases). The length of the CDR3 is 15 residues. Germline V gene sequence: CDR1 MRHNA, CDR2 SNTAGT. The germline V and J ends were trimmed by 6 bases and 1 base, with 16 bases remaining between them. For the CDR3, the DNA is TGTGCCAGCAGCAAATCCGGGACTGGTTCCTACGAGCAGTACTTC. This gives the protein CASSKSGTGSYEQYF.

The V and J genes are TRBV7-8 and TRBJ2-2; no clear D gene. With 5 bases removed from V and 4 bases from J, the gap between germline ends came to 20 bases. The CDR3 extends over 17 amino acids. CDR1 SGHVS and CDR2 FQNEAQ come from the germline V gene. CDR3 DNA sequence: TGTGCCAGCAGCCTCTTCTCCGGTCCCCGGGTCACCGGGGAGCTGTTTTTT. Protein product: CASSLFSGPRVTGELFF.

The V gene is TRBV27, the J gene TRBJ1-2, with no clear D. CDR3 length: 15 amino acids. Germline V gene sequence: CDR1 MNHEY, CDR2 SMNVEV (reference sequence). Trimming removed 5 bases from V and 0 bases from J, with 13 bases in between. The CDR3 nucleotides are TGTGCCAGCAGTCCTCGAAAGGCCGCTAACTATGGCTACACCTTC. This gives the protein CASSPRKAANYGYTF.

The table lists this clone with a count of one. This chain joins TRBV5-1 and TRBJ2-2, with 7 bases that match TRBD2. The length of the CDR3 is 16 residues. The trim removed 4 bases at V and 5 bases at J, leaving 11 bases unmatched. Germline V gene data show CDR1 as SGHRS and CDR2 as YFSETQ. The CDR3 reads CASSLVRPSGTGELFF. The CDR3 coding sequence is TGCGCCAGCAGCCTCGTAAGGCCTAGCGGAACCGGGGAGCTGTTTTTT.

The chain couples TRBV4-3 to TRBJ1-1, with D maybe TRBD1 (5 bases). V was shortened by 3 bases and J by 1 base, with 12 bases between the two germline ends. This CDR3 comprises 15 residues. Per germline, CDR1 LGHNA and CDR2 YSLEER. The CDR3 here is CASSHPGGTNTEAFF. The DNA for the CDR3 is TGCGCCAGCAGCCACCCGGGGGGGACGAACACTGAAGCTTTCTTT.

This chain connects TRBV6-1 to TRBJ1-1; D ambiguous. This CDR3 is built from 11 residues. Trimming took 2 bases from V and 6 from J, leaving 4 bases between them. Germline-derived CDR1 and CDR2 are MNHNS and SASEGT. The CDR3 loop reads CASSEFAEAFF. CDR3 DNA sequence: TGTGCCAGCAGTGAATTCGCTGAAGCTTTCTTT.

The chain combines TRBV29-1 with TRBJ2-2; D not certain. V lost 6 bases to trimming and J lost 0 bases, with 8 bases between them. This CDR3 spans 13 amino acids. Germline V gives CDR1 SQVTM, CDR2 ANQGSEA. CDR3 region: CSVQIANTGELFF. The CDR3 DNA is TGCAGCGTACAAATCGCGAACACCGGGGAGCTGTTTTTT.

The V and J genes are TRBV9 and TRBJ1-1; D call uncertain. Germline loops: CDR1 SGDLS, CDR2 YYNGEE. Trimming removed 3 bases at V and 2 bases at J, with 14 bases between. This CDR3 contains 15 residues. The CDR3 sequence is CASSGDSSLNTEAFF. The CDR3 DNA follows: TGTGCCAGCAGCGGGGATAGTAGCCTAAACACTGAAGCTTTCTTT.

The chain couples TRBV11-2 to TRBJ2-7; 8 bases align to TRBD1. The CDR3 consists of 15 residues. Germline CDR1 and CDR2: SGHAT and FQNNGV. Trimming removed 0 bases from V and 5 bases from J; junction bases left unmatched: 6. The CDR3 DNA reads as TGTGCCAGCAGCTTAGATCTGGCAGGGGGCGACGAGCAGTACTTC. This translates into CASSLDLAGGDEQYF.

This chain uses TRBV4-1 with TRBJ1-1; D gene uncertain. V was pared by 2 bases and J by 0 bases, with 7 bases between. CDR1 is MGHRA and CDR2 is YSYEKL in the germline V gene. This CDR3 spans 14 amino acids. In DNA, the CDR3 is TGCGCCAGCAGCCAATTACAGCTGAACACTGAAGCTTTCTTT. Its translation: CASSQLQLNTEAFF.

The rearrangement uses TRBV11-2 and TRBJ2-2; D call uncertain. Germline loops: CDR1 SGHAT, CDR2 FQNNGV. V was shortened by 1 base and J by 0 bases, with 9 bases between the two germline ends. The CDR3 runs to 16 residues. The CDR3: CASSLVGSPNTGELFF. CDR3 DNA: TGTGCCAGCAGCTTAGTGGGCAGCCCGAACACCGGGGAGCTGTTTTTT.

This sequence joins TRBV2 and TRBJ2-2; 7 nucleotides match TRBD1. The CDR3 sequence is 16 residues long. V trimming: 3 bases; J trimming: 7 bases; junction bases outside the gene matches: 11. In germline, CDR1 is SNHLY, CDR2 FYNNEI. CDR3 nucleotide sequence: TGTGCCAGCAGTGATTCCCGCCTACAGGGGCGCGGGGAGCTGTTTTTT. Protein product: CASSDSRLQGRGELFF.